This T cell receptor beta chain was sequenced for a study of blood T cell repertoires in COVID-19. Study information: Samples came from the United States, Italy and Spain, spanning acute and convalescent COVID-19. The analysed material was cDNA or gDNA that came from T cells, B-cell-depleted T cells, or PBMCs.

The germline CDR1 and CDR2 sequences are SGHRS and YFSETQ. V shed 0 bases, J shed 6 bases, and the junction held 10 bases outside the gene matches. CDR3 length equals 16 residues. Original processing methods: Amplification with reference gene primers provided the estimates of nucleated cell counts. The data were produced by immunoSEQ multiplex PCR, yet TCRdb's version contains in-frame clones alone and is incomplete. Clone size and V and J calls were adopted from that table, with D and trimming inferred from the DNA. Found here are 300,000 to 350,000 clones, 65% to 85% of them singletons; the top ten hold 3%.

Sequenced: peripheral blood. The receptor's source is a man aged 25-45 years with active or convalescent COVID-19. The V and J genes are TRBV5-1 and TRBJ2-3; 7 bases are shared with TRBD2. CDR3 sequence reads: CASSLAALGGLDTQYF. DNA of the CDR3: TGCGCCAGCAGCTTGGCGGCGTTGGGGGGGTTGGATACGCAGTATTTT.